This T cell receptor (beta chain) was captured in a study of cytomegalovirus exposure and HLA in healthy donors. A multiplex PCR was run with 60 Vbeta primers and 13 Jbeta primers. This table comes from immunoSEQ multiplex PCR, and its TCRdb copy is limited to in-frame clones, with some not included. Seen here are some 110,000 clones, about 80% observed once, and the top ten hold 7% to 10%. Germline CDR1 reads GTSNPN; CDR2 reads SVGIG (reference sequence). The CDR3 consists of 11 residues. Deletions cut 3 bases from V and 8 bases from J, with 10 bases between. Sequenced input: PBMCs. The chain combines TRBV30 with TRBJ1-1; TRBD1 is a possible D gene (6 bases). This TCR derives from a man aged 35-49 years in good health and CMV-seropositive. CDR3 loop: CAWRSDREAFF. The CDR3 DNA follows: TGTGCCTGGAGATCGGACAGAGAAGCTTTCTTT. Supplemented by reference TRBV30 and TRBJ1-1, the full variable domain reads SQTIHQWPATLVQPVGSPLSLECTVEGTSNPNLYWYRQAAGRGLQLLFYSVGIGQISSEVPQNLSASRPQDRQFILSSKKLLLSDSGFYLCAWRSDREAFFGQGTRLTVV.